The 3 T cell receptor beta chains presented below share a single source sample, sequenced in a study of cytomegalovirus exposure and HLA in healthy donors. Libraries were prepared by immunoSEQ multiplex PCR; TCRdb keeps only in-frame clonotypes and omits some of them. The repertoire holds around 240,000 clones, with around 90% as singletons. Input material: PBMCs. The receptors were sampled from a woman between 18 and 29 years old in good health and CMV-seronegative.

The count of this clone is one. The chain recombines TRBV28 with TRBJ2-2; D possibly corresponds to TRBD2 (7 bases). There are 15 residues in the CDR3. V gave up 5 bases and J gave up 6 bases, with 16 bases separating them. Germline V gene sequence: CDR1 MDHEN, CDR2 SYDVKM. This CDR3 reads CASSRWGGRAGELFF. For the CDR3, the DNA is TGTGCCAGCAGTCGGTGGGGGGGCCGAGCCGGGGAGCTGTTTTTT. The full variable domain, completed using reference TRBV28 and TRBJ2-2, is DVKVTQSSRYLVKRTGEKVFLECVQDMDHENMFWYRQDPGLGLRLIYFSYDVKMKEKGDIPEGYSVSREKKERFSLILESASTNQTSMYLCASSRWGGRAGELFFGEGSRLTVL.

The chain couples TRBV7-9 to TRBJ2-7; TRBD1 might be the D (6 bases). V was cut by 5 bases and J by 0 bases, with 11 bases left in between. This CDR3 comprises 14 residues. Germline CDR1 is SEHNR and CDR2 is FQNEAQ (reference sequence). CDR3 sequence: CASSDDRSSYEQYF. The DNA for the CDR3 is TGTGCCAGCAGCGACGACAGGAGCTCCTACGAGCAGTACTTC.

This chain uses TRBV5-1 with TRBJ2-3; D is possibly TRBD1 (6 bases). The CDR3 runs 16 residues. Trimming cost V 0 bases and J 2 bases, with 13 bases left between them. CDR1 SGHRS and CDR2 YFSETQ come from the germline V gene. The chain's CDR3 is CASSLDGTTLTDTQYF. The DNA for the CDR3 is TGCGCCAGCAGCTTGGACGGGACAACTCTCACAGATACGCAGTATTTT.